This T cell receptor (beta chain) was captured in a study of CD8 T cells in ankylosing spondylitis. Study-level points and caveats: What appeared characteristic of ankylosing spondylitis blood was a TCR beta motif of fewer than ten highly homologous variants.

TCRdb re-derived calls from the 5' RACE reads in MiXCR, one entry per CDR3 protein. The sample records about 250,000 distinct CDR3 sequences, about 10% being singletons. This clonotype was observed many times. Its antigen is unknown. This CDR3 region has 17 residues. V was clipped by 5 bases and J by 0 bases, with 15 bases between them. CDR1 and CDR2 from the germline V gene are SGHRS and YFSETQ. The chain uses TRBV5-1 and TRBJ1-6; possibly TRBD1 for D (5 bases). The sequenced material came from blood, either unsorted or a sorted T cell fraction (not recorded which). The source is a male donor with ankylosing spondylitis or in good health (not recorded which). The CDR3 sequence is CASRPGTASSYNSPLHF. CDR3 DNA sequence: TGCGCCAGCAGACCCGGGACTGCGAGCTCCTATAATTCACCCCTCCACTTT.